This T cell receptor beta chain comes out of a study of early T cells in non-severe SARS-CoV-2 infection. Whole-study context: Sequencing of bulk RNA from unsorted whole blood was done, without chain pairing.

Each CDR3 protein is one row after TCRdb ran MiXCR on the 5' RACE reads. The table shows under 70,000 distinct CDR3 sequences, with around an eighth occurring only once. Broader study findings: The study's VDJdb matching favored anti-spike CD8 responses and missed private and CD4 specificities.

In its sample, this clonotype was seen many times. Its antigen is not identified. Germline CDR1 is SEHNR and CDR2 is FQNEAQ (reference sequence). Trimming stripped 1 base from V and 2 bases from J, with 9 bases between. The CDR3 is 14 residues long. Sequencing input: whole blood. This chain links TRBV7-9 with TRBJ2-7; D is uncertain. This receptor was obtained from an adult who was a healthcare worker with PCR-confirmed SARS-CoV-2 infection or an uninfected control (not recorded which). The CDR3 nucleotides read TGTGCCAGCAGCTTAGTAGGCACAGCCTACGAGCAGTACTTC. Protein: CASSLVGTAYEQYF.